Each of the 3 T cell receptor beta chains below was sequenced from the same sample in a study of CXCR3-negative and CXCR3-positive naive CD8 T cells. No cognate antigen is known for these TCRs. The authors prepared UMI-labeled TRB cDNA libraries by 5' RACE. For each CDR3 protein, TCRdb gives one entry from its re-call of the 5' RACE reads, without DNA. Recorded here are 150,000 or so distinct CDR3 sequences; the top ten clones represent approximately 0.51%. Whole-study results and caveats: Against CXCR3-negative naive cells, CXCR3-positive naive cells showed more hydrophobic TRB CDR3s.

The sequenced sample was naive CXCR3+ CD8+ T cells from blood. The subset denotes: CD45RO-CCR7+CD27+CD95- naive CD8+ T cells expressing CXCR3 (TNR3+). The receptors were sampled from a human donor in good health. Some clones in this sample may be carry-over from other donors' samples.

The chain is built from TRBV6-2 or TRBV6-3 and TRBJ2-5; TCRdb's assignment of TRBD2 cannot be checked, as there is no DNA. This CDR3 comprises 15 residues. The germline CDR1 and CDR2 sequences are MNHEY and SVGEGT. The CDR3 here is CASSLGLAVQETQYF.

The V and J genes are TRBV6-5 and TRBJ2-3; the D call from TCRdb, TRBD2, cannot be confirmed without DNA. CDR1 is MNHEY, CDR2 SVGAGI, per germline. CDR3 length: 16 amino acids. CDR3 region: CASSILGTSVSDTQYF.

This chain joins TRBV6-4 and TRBJ2-3; TCRdb's D call of TRBD2 is untestable without DNA. The CDR3 runs to 15 residues. Germline V gives CDR1 MRHNA, CDR2 SNTAGT. CDR3 loop: CASSDTSGSADTQYF.